This T cell receptor beta chain was recovered during a study of blood T cell repertoires in COVID-19. TCRdb's copy holds only in-frame clones and misses some; the assay was immunoSEQ multiplex PCR. The table has 310,000 or so clones, roughly 87% seen once; the top ten hold over 2%. The CDR3 extends over 18 amino acids. Germline V gene lookup returns CDR1 SGHDN and CDR2 FVKESK. Trimming took 4 bases from V and 5 from J; bases not matched to a gene: 19. The V and J genes are TRBV14 and TRBJ1-1; 7 nucleotides line up with TRBD1. Input material: peripheral blood. This TCR derives from a woman in her 50s who had recovered from COVID-19. CDR3 loop: CASSLPPPATGWRTEAFF. Here the CDR3 DNA reads TGTGCCAGCAGCCTACCACCCCCCGCGACAGGGTGGCGGACTGAAGCTTTCTTT.